The clone carrying this TCR beta chain was seen repeatedly, ten times or more. Its matching antigen is unknown. The template was RNA from unsorted bulk tissue. This entry belongs to a study of tumor and adjacent non-tumor tissue in lung cancer. Study-level background: Histology: about 13 adenocarcinoma, a couple of squamous cell carcinoma, 1 small cell lung cancer. Some 4.2 million productive TCRbeta reads were obtained per sample on average.

The CDR3 length is 14 residues. In germline, CDR1 is ENHRY, CDR2 SYGVKD. The V end lost 8 bases, the J end lost 3 bases, and 17 bases lay between the germline ends. Three rounds of nested PCR, following a modified ARM-PCR protocol, produced the TCRbeta library. TCRdb itself ran the multiplex PCR reads through MiXCR, one entry per CDR3 protein. The table lists approximately 65,000 distinct CDR3 sequences, just under 60% of them singletons, with around 20% in the top ten. General study results and limits: In normal lung, the top 100 clones were significantly more dominant than in tumor. Compared with tumor, normal lung showed significantly lower TCR diversity.

The chain couples TRBV10-3 to TRBJ2-7; a weak D match, TRBD2 (7 bases). The sequencing sample was made of lung tumor tissue. The TCR comes from a man aged 45-60 years with non-small cell lung cancer. This chain's CDR3 is CAISEGGSRYEQYF. The DNA of the CDR3 is TGTGCCATCTCTGAGGGGGGGAGCCGCTACGAGCAGTACTTC.